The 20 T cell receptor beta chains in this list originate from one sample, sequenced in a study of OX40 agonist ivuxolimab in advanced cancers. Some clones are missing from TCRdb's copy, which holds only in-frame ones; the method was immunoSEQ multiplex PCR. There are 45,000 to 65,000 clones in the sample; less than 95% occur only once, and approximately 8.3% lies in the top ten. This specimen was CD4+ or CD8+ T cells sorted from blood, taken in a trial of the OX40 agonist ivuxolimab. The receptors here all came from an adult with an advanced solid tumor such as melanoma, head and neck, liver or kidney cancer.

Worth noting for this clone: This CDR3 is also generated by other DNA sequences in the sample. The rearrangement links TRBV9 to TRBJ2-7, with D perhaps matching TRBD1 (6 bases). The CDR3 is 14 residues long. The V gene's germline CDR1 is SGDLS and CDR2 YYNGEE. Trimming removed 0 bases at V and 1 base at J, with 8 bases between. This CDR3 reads CASSVATGSYEQYF. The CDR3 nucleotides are TGTGCCAGCAGCGTAGCTACAGGGTCCTACGAGCAGTACTTC.

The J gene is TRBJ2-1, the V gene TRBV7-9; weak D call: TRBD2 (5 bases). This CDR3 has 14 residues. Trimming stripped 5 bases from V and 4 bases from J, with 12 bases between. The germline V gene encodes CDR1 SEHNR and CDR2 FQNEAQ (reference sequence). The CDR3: CASSLLSGYNEQFF. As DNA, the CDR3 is TGTGCCAGCAGCCTCCTAAGCGGATACAATGAGCAGTTCTTC.

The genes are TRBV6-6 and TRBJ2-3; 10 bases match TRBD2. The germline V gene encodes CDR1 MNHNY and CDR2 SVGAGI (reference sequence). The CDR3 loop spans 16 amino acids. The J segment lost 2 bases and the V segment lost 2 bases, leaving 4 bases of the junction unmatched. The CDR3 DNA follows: TGTGCCAGCAGTTACGTAGCGGGGGGTTCCACAGATACGCAGTATTTT. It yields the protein CASSYVAGGSTDTQYF.

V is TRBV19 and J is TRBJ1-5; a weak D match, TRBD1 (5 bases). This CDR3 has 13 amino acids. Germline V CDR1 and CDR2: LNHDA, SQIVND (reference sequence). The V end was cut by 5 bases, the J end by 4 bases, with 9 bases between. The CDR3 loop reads CASSSGTNQPQHF. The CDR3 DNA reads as TGTGCCAGTAGTTCAGGGACGAATCAGCCCCAGCATTTT.

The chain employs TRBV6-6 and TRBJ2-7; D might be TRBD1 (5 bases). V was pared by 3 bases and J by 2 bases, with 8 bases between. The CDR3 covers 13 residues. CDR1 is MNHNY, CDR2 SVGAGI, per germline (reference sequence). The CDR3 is CASSYRRAYEQYF. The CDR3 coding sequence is TGTGCCAGCAGTTATCGCAGGGCCTACGAGCAGTACTTC.

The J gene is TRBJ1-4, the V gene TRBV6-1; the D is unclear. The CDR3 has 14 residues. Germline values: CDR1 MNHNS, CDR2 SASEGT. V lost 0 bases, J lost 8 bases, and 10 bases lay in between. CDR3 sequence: CASSEAGEWEKLFF. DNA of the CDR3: TGTGCCAGCAGTGAAGCAGGCGAATGGGAAAAACTGTTTTTT.

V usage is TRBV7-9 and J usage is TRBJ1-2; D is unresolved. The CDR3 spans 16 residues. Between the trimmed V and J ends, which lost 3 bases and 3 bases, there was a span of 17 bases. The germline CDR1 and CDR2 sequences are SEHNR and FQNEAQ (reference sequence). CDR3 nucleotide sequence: TGTGCCAGCAGCTTCCCAACGGACGGATACGACTATGGCTACACCTTC. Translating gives CASSFPTDGYDYGYTF.

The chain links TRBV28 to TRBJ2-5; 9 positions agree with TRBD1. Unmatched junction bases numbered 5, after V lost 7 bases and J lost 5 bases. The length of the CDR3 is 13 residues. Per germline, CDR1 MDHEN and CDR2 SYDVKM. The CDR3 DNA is TGTGCCAGCATTAACAGGGGGCTGGAGACCCAGTACTTC. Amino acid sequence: CASINRGLETQYF. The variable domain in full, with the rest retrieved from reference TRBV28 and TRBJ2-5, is DVKVTQSSRYLVKRTGEKVFLECVQDMDHENMFWYRQDPGLGLRLIYFSYDVKMKEKGDIPEGYSVSREKKERFSLILESASTNQTSMYLCASINRGLETQYFGPGTRLLVL.

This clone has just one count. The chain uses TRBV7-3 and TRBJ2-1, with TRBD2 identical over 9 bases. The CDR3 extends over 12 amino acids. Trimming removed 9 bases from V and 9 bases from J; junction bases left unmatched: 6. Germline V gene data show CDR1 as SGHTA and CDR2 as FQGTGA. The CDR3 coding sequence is TGTGCCAGTGATAGCGGGAGTGGTGAGCAGTTCTTC. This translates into CASDSGSGEQFF.

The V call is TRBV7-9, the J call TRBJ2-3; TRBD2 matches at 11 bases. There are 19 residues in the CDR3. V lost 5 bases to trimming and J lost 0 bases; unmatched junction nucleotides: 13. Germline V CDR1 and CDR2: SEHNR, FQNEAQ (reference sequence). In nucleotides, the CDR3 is TGTGCCAGCAGCCTCCCTACTAGCGGGAGCGGTGCTAGCACAGATACGCAGTATTTT. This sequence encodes CASSLPTSGSGASTDTQYF.

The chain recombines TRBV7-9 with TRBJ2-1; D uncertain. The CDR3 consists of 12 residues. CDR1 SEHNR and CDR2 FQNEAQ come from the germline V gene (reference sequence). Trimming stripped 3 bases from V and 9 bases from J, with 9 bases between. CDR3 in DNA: TGTGCCAGCAGCTTCATTGGGCTTGAGCAGTTCTTC. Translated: CASSFIGLEQFF.

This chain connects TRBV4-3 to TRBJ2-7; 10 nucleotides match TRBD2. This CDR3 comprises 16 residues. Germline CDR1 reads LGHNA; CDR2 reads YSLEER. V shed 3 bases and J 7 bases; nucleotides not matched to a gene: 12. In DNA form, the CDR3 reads TGCGCCAGCAGCCACAGAGCCGGGACTAGCGTCGGTGAGCAGTACTTC. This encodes CASSHRAGTSVGEQYF.

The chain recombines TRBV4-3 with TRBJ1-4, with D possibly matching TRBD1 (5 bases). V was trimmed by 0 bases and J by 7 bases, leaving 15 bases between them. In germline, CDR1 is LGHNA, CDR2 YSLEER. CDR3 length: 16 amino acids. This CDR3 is CASSQEVGQPGEKLFF. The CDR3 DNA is TGCGCCAGCAGCCAAGAAGTCGGACAACCAGGTGAAAAACTGTTTTTT.

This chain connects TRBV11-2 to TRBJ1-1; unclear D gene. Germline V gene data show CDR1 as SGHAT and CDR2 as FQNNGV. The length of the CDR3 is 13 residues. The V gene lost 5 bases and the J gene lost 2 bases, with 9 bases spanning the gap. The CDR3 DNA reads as TGTGCCAGCAGCCCGAGAGGAAACACTGAAGCTTTCTTT. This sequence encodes CASSPRGNTEAFF.

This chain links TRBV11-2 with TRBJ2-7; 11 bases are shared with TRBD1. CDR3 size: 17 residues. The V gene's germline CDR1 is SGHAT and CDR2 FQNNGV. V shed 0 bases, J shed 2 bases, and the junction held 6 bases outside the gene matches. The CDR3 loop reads CASSLDLGTGGTYEQYF. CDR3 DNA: TGTGCCAGCAGCTTAGATTTGGGGACAGGGGGGACCTACGAGCAGTACTTC.

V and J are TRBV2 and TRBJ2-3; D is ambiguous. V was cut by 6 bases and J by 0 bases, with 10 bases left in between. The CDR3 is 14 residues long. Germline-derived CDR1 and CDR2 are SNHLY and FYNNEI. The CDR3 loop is CASRGLPSTDTQYF. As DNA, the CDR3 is TGTGCCAGCAGAGGTCTACCTAGCACAGATACGCAGTATTTT.

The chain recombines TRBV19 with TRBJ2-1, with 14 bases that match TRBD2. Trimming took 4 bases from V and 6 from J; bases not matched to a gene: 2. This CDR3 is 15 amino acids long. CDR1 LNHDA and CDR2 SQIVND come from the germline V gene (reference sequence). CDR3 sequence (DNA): TGTGCCAGTAGTACCGGGACTAGCGGGAGCAATGAGCAGTTCTTC. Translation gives CASSTGTSGSNEQFF.

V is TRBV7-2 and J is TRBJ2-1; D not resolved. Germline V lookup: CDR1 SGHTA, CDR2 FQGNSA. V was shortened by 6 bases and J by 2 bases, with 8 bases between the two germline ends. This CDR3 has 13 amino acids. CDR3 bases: TGTGCCAGCAGAACCCCCCCCTACAATGAGCAGTTCTTC. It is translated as CASRTPPYNEQFF.

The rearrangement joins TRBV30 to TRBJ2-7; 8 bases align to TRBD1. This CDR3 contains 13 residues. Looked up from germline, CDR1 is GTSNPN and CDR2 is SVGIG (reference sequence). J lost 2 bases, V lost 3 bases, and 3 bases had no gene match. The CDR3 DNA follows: TGTGCCTGGAGGCTGACAGGGGCCTACGAGCAGTACTTC. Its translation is CAWRLTGAYEQYF.

This CDR3 reads CASSQDRDGYYEQYF. As DNA, the CDR3 is TGCGCCAGCAGCCAAGATAGGGACGGATATTACGAGCAGTACTTC. The chain uses TRBV4-3 and TRBJ2-7, with D perhaps being TRBD1 or TRBD2 (5 bases each). The CDR3 is 15 residues long. Looked up from germline, CDR1 is LGHNA and CDR2 is YSLEER. V dropped 0 bases and J dropped 4 bases, with 13 bases sitting between them.